The entry below describes one T cell receptor (beta chain). Its antigen is unknown. From RNA transcripts, TCR beta CDR3 regions were amplified. During a first-round RT-PCR of the TCR CDR3, the HTBI primer set was used. TCRdb used MiXCR to reprocess the multiplex PCR reads, holding one entry per CDR3 protein. The table records 550,000 to 700,000 distinct CDR3 sequences, roughly 46% of them present only once. Each diagnosis drew on symptoms, thyroxine, TRAb, thyroid ultrasound and orbital computed tomography findings. This entry belongs to a study of T cells in Graves' hyperthyroidism and ophthalmopathy. Study-level findings and limits: Most expanded thyroid clonotypes above 0.001 recurred in blood.

V trimming: 7 bases; J trimming: 5 bases; junction bases outside the gene matches: 16. The CDR3 runs to 16 residues. Per the germline V gene, CDR1 is SGHTA and CDR2 is FQGNSA. This chain links TRBV7-2 with TRBJ2-5, with TRBD1 identical over 7 bases. The TCR originated in an adult woman with Graves' disease, either hyperthyroidism or ophthalmopathy (not recorded which). Sequencing was performed on peripheral blood or thyroid tissue (not recorded which). CDR3 sequence reads: CASNPGTAGRGETQYF. As DNA, the CDR3 is TGTGCCAGCAACCCCGGGACAGCTGGGAGAGGTGAGACCCAGTACTTC.